This T cell receptor (beta chain) was profiled in a study of blood T cell repertoires in COVID-19. Study overall: The study drew acute and convalescent COVID-19 samples from the United States, Italy and Spain. Sample material is recorded as cDNA or gDNA derived from T cells, B-cell-depleted T cells, or PBMCs.

V was clipped by 4 bases and J by 2 bases; unmatched bases: 9. CDR1 is SGHRS, CDR2 YFSETQ, per germline. The CDR3 runs to 16 residues. In the original workflow: Scientists estimated how many nucleated cells there were by amplifying reference gene primers. The protocol was immunoSEQ multiplex PCR, while the TCRdb copy is restricted to in-frame clones and leaves out a portion. V and J calls and clone size come straight from that table; D and trimming were deduced from the DNA. Among about 66,000 clones, under 90% were seen once, and the ten largest hold approximately 1.5%. This receptor was taken from a man aged 55 to 70 with acute or convalescent COVID-19. Sequencing used peripheral blood. The chain has TRBV5-1 and TRBJ2-3; 8 nucleotides agree with TRBD2. CDR3 nucleotide sequence: TGCGCCAGCAGCACCTTTCGGGGGGGCACCACAGATACGCAGTATTTT. This sequence encodes CASSTFRGGTTDTQYF.